Shown below are 6 T cell receptor beta chains from a single sample sequenced in a study of vaccination and CD4 T cells after COVID-19. With the Oncomine TCR Beta short-read assay, DNA from cultured CD4+ T cells was sequenced. TCRdb passed the PCR reads through MiXCR, listing each CDR3 protein once. This table holds fewer than 15,000 distinct CDR3 sequences, 30% found once. For these TCRs, the target antigens are not known. Treatment in this sample: approximately nine-day PBMC culture with coronavirus spike peptide pools or control peptides (ViraFEST assay). Sequencing input: cultured CD4+ T cells from blood. Receptors were obtained from a human donor with COVID-19.

The rearrangement links TRBV5-6 to TRBJ2-2, with no clear D. The CDR3 extends over 12 amino acids. The germline V gene encodes CDR1 SGHDT and CDR2 YYEEEE. V lost 6 bases to trimming and J lost 4 bases, with 7 bases between them. The CDR3 protein is CASKLGTGELFF. DNA for the CDR3: TGTGCCAGCAAGTTGGGCACCGGGGAGCTGTTTTTT.

This chain joins TRBV7-2 and TRBJ2-5; 7 nucleotides match TRBD1. The CDR3 runs 15 residues. V lost 5 bases to trimming and J lost 6 bases; unmatched junction nucleotides: 12. Germline assignment: CDR1 SGHTA and CDR2 FQGNSA. The CDR3 DNA sequence: TGTGCCAGCAGCGAAAGTATAGGGGGCTGGAAGACCCAGTACTTC. This sequence encodes CASSESIGGWKTQYF.

This clonotype was observed a few times. The V and J genes are TRBV11-2 and TRBJ1-6, with 8 bases that match TRBD1. CDR1 SGHAT and CDR2 FQNNGV come from the germline V gene. The CDR3 consists of 15 residues. The ends lost 1 base at V and 10 bases at J; junction bases unmatched: 6. The CDR3 nucleotides read TGTGCCAGCAGCTTAGTCGGACAGGGTCGCTCACCCCTCCACTTT. Protein sequence: CASSLVGQGRSPLHF.

The CDR3 nucleotides read TGTGCCAGCAGTGAGGGGTGGGGGAACACTGAAGCTTTCTTT. The encoded protein is CASSEGWGNTEAFF. V and J are TRBV6-2 or TRBV6-3 and TRBJ1-1; D might be TRBD1 (5 bases). Between the trimmed V and J ends, which lost 5 bases and 1 base, there was a span of 11 bases. There are 14 residues in the CDR3. CDR1 and CDR2 from the germline V gene are MNHEY and SVGEGT.

This clonotype was recorded a few times. V usage is TRBV11-1 and J usage is TRBJ2-3; 9 positions agree with TRBD2. This CDR3 region has 15 residues. Germline CDR1 reads SGHAT; CDR2 reads FQDESV (reference sequence). V shed 5 bases, J shed 2 bases, and the junction held 5 bases outside the gene matches. CDR3 in amino acids: CASSARGGFTDTQYF. CDR3 in DNA: TGTGCCAGCAGCGCGCGGGGGGGATTCACAGATACGCAGTATTTT.

A few counts support this clonotype. The V and J genes are TRBV20-1 and TRBJ2-6; TRBD1 aligns across 9 bases. Germline V gene sequence: CDR1 DFQATT, CDR2 SNEGSKA (reference sequence). V shed 3 bases and J 2 bases; nucleotides not matched to a gene: 5. The CDR3 is 16 residues long. The CDR3 nucleotides read TGCAGTGCTAGTGGACAGGGGAAACCTGGGGCCAACGTCCTGACTTTC. Amino acid sequence: CSASGQGKPGANVLTF.